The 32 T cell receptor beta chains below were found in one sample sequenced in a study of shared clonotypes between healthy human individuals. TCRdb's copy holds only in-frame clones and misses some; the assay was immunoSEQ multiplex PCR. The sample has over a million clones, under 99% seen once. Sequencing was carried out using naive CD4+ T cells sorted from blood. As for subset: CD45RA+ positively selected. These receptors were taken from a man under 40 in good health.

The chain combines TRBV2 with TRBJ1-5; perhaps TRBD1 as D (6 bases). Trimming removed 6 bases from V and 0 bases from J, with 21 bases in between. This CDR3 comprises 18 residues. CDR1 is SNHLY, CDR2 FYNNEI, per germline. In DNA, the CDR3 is TGTGCCAGCAGCGGGGCAGTCCCAGGGGCCGATAGCAATCAGCCCCAGCATTTT. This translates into CASSGAVPGADSNQPQHF.

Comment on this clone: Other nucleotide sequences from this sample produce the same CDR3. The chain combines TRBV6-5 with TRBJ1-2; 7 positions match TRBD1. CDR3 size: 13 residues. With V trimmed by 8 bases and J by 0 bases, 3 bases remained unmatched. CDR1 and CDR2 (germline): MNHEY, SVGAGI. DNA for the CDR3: TGTGCCAGCCGCGGGACAGCTAACTATGGCTACACCTTC. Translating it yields CASRGTANYGYTF.

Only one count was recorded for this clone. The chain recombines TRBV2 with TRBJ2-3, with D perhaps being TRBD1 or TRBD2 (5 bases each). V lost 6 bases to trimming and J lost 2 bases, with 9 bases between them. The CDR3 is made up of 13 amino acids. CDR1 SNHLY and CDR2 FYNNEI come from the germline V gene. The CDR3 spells CASSPGATDTQYF. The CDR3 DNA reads TGTGCCAGCAGCCCCGGGGCCACAGATACGCAGTATTTT. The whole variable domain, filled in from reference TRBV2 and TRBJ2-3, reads EPEVTQTPSHQVTQMGQEVILRCVPISNHLYFYWYRQILGQKVEFLVSFYNNEISEKSEIFDDQFSVERPDGSNFTLKIRSTKLEDSAMYFCASSPGATDTQYFGPGTRLTVL.

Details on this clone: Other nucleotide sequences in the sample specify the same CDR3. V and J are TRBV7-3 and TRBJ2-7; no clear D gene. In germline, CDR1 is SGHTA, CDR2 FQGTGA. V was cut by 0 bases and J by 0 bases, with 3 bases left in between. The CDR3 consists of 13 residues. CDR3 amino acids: CASSLTSSYEQYF. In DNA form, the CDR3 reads TGTGCCAGCAGCTTAACTAGCTCCTACGAGCAGTACTTC.

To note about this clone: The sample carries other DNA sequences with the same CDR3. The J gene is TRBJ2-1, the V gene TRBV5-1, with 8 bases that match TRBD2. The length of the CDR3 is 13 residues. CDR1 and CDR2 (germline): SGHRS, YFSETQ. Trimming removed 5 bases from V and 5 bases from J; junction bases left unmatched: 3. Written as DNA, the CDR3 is TGCGCCAGCAGTTTAGCGGGGAACAATGAGCAGTTCTTC. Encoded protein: CASSLAGNNEQFF.

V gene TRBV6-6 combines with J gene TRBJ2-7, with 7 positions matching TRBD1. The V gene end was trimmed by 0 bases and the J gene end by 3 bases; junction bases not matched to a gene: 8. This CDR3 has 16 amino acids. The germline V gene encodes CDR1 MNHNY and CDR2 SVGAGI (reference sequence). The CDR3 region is CASSYSATGSRYEQYF. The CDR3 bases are TGTGCCAGCAGTTACTCCGCGACAGGGAGTCGCTACGAGCAGTACTTC.

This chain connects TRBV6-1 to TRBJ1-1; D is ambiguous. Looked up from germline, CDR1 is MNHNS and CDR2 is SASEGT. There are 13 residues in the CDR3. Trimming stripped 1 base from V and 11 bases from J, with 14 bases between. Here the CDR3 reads CASSEGLGRTAFF. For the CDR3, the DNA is TGTGCCAGCAGTGAAGGGTTGGGGAGGACGGCTTTCTTT.

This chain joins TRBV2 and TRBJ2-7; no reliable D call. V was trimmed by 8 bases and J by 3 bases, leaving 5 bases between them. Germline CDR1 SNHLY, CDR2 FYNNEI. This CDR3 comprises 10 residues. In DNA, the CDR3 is TGTGCCAGCGCCGACTACGAGCAGTACTTC. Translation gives CASADYEQYF. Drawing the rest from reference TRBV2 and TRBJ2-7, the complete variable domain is EPEVTQTPSHQVTQMGQEVILRCVPISNHLYFYWYRQILGQKVEFLVSFYNNEISEKSEIFDDQFSVERPDGSNFTLKIRSTKLEDSAMYFCASADYEQYFGPGTRLTVT.

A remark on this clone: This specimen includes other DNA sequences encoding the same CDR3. CDR3 bases: TGTGCCAGCAGCTCCCGGACGGTGAACTATGGCTACACCTTC. The encoded protein is CASSSRTVNYGYTF. The rearrangement uses TRBV5-4 and TRBJ1-2; the D is unclear. The CDR3 consists of 14 residues. The V and J ends lost 3 bases and 2 bases respectively, with 11 bases between them. The V gene's germline CDR1 is SGHNT and CDR2 YYREEE (reference sequence).

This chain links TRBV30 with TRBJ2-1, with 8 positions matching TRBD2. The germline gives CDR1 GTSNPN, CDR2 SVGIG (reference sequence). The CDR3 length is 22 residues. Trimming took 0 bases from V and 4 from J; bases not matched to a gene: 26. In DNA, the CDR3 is TGTGCCTGGAGTGTTATCTTGGCGGGAGGTACCCGGAGACGCATGGAATACAATGAGCAGTTCTTC. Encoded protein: CAWSVILAGGTRRRMEYNEQFF.

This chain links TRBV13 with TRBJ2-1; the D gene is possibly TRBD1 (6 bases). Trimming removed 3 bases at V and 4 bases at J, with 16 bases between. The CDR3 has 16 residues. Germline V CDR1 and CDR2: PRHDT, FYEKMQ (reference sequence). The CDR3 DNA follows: TGTGCCAGCAGCTTTTGGGGGCGTTTGAATTACAATGAGCAGTTCTTC. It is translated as CASSFWGRLNYNEQFF.

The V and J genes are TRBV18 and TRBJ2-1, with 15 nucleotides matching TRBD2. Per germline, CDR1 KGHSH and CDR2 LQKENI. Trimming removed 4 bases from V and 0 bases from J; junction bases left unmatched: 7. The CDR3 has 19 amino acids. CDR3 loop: CASSLLGLAGGPSYNEQFF. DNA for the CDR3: TGTGCCAGCTCACTCCTTGGACTAGCGGGAGGGCCCTCCTACAATGAGCAGTTCTTC.

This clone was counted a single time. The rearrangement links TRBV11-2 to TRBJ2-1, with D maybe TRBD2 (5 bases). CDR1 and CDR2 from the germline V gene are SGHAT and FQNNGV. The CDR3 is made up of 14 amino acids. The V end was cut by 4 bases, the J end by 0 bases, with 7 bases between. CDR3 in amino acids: CASSSTSSYNEQFF. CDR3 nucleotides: TGTGCCAGCAGCTCTACTAGCTCCTACAATGAGCAGTTCTTC.

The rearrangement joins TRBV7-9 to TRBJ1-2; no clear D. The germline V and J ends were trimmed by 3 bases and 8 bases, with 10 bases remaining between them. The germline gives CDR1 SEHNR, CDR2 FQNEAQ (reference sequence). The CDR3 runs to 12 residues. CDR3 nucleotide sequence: TGTGCCAGCAGCTTTTTCCCAAGGGGCTACACCTTC. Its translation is CASSFFPRGYTF. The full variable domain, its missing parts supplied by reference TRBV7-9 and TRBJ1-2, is DTGVSQNPRHKITKRGQNVTFRCDPISEHNRLYWYRQTLGQGPEFLTYFQNEAQLEKSRLLSDRFSAERPKGSFSTLEIQRTEQGDSAMYLCASSFFPRGYTFGSGTRLTVV.

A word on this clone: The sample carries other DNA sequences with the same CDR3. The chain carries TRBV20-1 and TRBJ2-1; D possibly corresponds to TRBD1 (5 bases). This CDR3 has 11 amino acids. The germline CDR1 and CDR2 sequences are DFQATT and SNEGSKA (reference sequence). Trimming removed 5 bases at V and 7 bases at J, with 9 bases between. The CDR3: CSAGQGNEQFF. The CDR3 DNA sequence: TGCAGTGCTGGGCAGGGTAATGAGCAGTTCTTC.

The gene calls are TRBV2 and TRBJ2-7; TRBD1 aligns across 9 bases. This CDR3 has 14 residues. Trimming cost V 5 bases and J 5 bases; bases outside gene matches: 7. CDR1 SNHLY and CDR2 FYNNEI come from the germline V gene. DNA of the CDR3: TGTGCCAGCAGTAGACAGGGGGTAGGTAACGAGCAGTACTTC. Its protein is CASSRQGVGNEQYF. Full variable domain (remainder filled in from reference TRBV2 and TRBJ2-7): EPEVTQTPSHQVTQMGQEVILRCVPISNHLYFYWYRQILGQKVEFLVSFYNNEISEKSEIFDDQFSVERPDGSNFTLKIRSTKLEDSAMYFCASSRQGVGNEQYFGPGTRLTVT.

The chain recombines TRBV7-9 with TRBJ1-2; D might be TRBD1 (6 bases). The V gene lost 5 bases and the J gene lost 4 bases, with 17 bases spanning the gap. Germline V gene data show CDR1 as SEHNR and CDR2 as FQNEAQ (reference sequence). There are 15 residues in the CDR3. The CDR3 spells CASSQTDRRSYGYTF. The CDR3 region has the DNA TGTGCCAGCAGCCAGACGGACAGACGATCCTATGGCTACACCTTC.

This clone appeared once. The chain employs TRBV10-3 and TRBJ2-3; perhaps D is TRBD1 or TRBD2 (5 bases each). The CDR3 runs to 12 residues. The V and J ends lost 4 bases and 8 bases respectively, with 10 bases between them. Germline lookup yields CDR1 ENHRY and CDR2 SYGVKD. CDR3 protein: CAISASGGTQYF. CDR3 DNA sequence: TGTGCCATCAGTGCCTCTGGGGGTACGCAGTATTTT.

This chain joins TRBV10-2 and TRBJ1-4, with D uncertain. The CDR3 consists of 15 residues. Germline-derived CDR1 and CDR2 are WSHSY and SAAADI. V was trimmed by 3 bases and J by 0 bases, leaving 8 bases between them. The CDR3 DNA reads TGCGCCAGCAGTGAAGTCAGGACAACTAATGAAAAACTGTTTTTT. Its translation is CASSEVRTTNEKLFF.

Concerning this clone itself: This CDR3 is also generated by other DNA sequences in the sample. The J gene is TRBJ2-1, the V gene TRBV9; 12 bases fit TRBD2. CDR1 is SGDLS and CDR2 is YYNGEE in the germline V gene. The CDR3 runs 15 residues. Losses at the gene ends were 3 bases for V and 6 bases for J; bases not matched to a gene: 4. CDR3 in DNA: TGTGCCAGCAGCGCGACTAGCGGGAGCGGCAATGAGCAGTTCTTC. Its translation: CASSATSGSGNEQFF.

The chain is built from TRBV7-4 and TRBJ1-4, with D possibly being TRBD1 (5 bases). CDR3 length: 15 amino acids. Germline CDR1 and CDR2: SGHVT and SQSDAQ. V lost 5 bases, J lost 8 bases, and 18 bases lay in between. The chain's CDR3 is CASSLQGGFEEKLFF. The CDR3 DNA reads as TGTGCCAGCAGCCTCCAGGGCGGGTTTGAGGAAAAACTGTTTTTT.

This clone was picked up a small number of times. The DNA for the CDR3 is TGCGCCAGCAGCCTGGGGGAGGTTCGGGGACAGCCCCAGCATTTT. This translates into CASSLGEVRGQPQHF. The rearrangement joins TRBV5-1 to TRBJ1-5; TRBD1 is a possible D gene (5 bases). Trimming pared 4 bases from V and 7 bases from J, leaving 18 bases between. Germline CDR1 SGHRS, CDR2 YFSETQ. The CDR3 length is 15 residues.

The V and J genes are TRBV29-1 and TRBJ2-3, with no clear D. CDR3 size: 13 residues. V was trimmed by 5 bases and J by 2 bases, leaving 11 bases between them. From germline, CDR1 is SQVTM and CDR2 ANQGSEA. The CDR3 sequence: CSVLKGDTDTQYF. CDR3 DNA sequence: TGCAGCGTTCTGAAGGGTGACACAGATACGCAGTATTTT.

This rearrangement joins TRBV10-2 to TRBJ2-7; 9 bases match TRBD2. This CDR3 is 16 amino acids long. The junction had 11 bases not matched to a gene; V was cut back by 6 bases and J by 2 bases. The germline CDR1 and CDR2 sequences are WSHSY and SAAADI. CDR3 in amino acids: CASRLGGRADTYEQYF. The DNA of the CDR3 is TGCGCCAGCAGGCTGGGCGGGAGGGCCGACACCTACGAGCAGTACTTC.

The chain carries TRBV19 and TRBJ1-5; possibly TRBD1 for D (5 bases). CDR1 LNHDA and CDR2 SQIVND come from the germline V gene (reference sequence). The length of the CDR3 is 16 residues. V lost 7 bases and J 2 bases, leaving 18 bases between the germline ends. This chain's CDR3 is CASTGTVGGGNQPQHF. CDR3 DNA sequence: TGTGCCAGTACCGGCACAGTCGGGGGTGGCAATCAGCCCCAGCATTTT.

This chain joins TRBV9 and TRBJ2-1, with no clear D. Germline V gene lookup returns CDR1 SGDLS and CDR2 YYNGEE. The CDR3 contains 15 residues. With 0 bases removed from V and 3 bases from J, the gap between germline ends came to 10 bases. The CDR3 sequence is CASSVAAAVYNEQFF. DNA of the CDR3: TGTGCCAGCAGCGTAGCGGCCGCCGTCTACAATGAGCAGTTCTTC.

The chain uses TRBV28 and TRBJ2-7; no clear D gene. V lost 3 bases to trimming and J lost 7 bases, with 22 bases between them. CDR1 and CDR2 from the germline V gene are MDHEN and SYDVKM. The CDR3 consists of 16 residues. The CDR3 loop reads CASSLSVFVQGGEQYF. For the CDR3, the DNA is TGTGCCAGCAGTTTGTCCGTGTTTGTTCAAGGTGGGGAGCAGTACTTC.

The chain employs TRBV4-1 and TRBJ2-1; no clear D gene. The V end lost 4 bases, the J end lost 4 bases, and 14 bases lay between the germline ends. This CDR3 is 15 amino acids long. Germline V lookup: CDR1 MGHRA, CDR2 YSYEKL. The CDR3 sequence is CASSLRAPSYNEQFF. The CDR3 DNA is TGCGCCAGCAGCCTAAGGGCCCCGTCGTACAATGAGCAGTTCTTC.

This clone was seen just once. The CDR3, as DNA: TGTGCCACCAACACTGTGTGGGGGGAGCTGTTTTTT. Translation: CATNTVWGELFF. The chain uses TRBV15 and TRBJ2-2; the D is unclear. Trimming cost V 7 bases and J 8 bases, with 11 bases left between them. Germline-derived CDR1 and CDR2 are LNHNV and YYDKDF (reference sequence). There are 12 residues in the CDR3.

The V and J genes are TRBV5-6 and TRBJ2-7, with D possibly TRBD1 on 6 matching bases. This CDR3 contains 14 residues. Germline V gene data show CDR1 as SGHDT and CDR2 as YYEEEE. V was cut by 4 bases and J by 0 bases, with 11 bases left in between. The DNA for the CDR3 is TGTGCCAGCAGCGGACAGACAAACTCCTACGAGCAGTACTTC. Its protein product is CASSGQTNSYEQYF.

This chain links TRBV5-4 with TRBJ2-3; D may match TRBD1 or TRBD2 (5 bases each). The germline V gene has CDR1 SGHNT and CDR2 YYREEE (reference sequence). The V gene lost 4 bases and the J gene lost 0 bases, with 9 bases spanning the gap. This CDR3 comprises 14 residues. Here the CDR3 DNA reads TGTGCCAGCAGCCGGGACGTTAGCACAGATACGCAGTATTTT. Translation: CASSRDVSTDTQYF.

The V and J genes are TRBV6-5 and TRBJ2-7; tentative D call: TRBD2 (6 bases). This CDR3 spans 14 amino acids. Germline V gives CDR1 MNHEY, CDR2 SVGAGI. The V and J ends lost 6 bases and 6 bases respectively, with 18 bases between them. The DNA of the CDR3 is TGTGCCAGCAGAGAACACGGGACTCTAGGCGAGCAGTACTTC. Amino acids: CASREHGTLGEQYF.